Included here is one T cell receptor beta chain sequence, with context. Its matching antigen is unknown. This entry belongs to a study of cytomegalovirus exposure and HLA in healthy donors. General study findings and limits: Roughly uniform depth of sequencing across donors was assumed in presence/absence analyses. With DRB1 most and HLA-C fewest, TCR association rates differed between HLA loci in a later analysis. Analyzed later, most CMV-associated TCR beta chains appeared HLA-restricted.

Looked up from germline, CDR1 is MNHNS and CDR2 is SASEGT. V shed 6 bases and J shed 7 bases, with 12 bases lying between them. CDR3 length equals 12 residues. The PCR had 60 Vbeta and 13 Jbeta primers. Sequencing used immunoSEQ multiplex PCR; TCRdb keeps in-frame clones, though not all of them. The sample contains 70,000 to 100,000 clones, approximately 64% of which appear only once. Sequenced sample: PBMCs. J is TRBJ1-2 and V is TRBV6-1, with D hard to call. This receptor was identified in a woman between 45 and 60 years old in good health and CMV-seropositive. For the CDR3, the DNA is TGTGCCAGCAGCCCCCCAGGCGTTGGCTACACCTTC. Encoded protein: CASSPPGVGYTF.